This TCR beta chain was identified during a study of control samples from healthy donors and cancer patients. Germline assignment: CDR1 MNHEY and CDR2 SMNVEV (reference sequence). This CDR3 contains 13 residues. Trimming stripped 8 bases from V and 6 bases from J, with 11 bases between. Measured with immunoSEQ multiplex PCR; TCRdb has only the in-frame clones, and not every one. The table records approximately 69,000 clones, roughly nine tenths of them present only once. Specimen: PBMCs. J is TRBJ1-6 and V is TRBV27; TRBD1 is a possible D gene (5 bases). The receptor comes from a man aged 55 to 70 with colorectal cancer. The CDR3 protein is CASGAQVNSPLHF. The CDR3 DNA reads TGTGCCAGCGGGGCCCAGGTTAATTCACCCCTCCACTTT.